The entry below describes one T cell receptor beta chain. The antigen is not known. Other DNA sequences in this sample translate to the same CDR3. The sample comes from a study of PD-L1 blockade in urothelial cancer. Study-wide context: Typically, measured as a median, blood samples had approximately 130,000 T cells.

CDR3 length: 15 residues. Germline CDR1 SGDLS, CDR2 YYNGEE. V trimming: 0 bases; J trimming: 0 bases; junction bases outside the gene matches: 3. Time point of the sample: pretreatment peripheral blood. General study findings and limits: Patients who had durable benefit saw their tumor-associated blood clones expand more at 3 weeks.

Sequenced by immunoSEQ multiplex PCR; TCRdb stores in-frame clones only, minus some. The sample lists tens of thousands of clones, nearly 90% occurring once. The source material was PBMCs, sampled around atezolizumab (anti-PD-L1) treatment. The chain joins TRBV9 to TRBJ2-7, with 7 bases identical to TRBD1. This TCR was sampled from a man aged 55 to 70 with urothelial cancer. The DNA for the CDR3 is TGTGCCAGCAGCGTAGGTTGGGACAGCTCCTACGAGCAGTACTTC. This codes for CASSVGWDSSYEQYF.